This T cell receptor (beta chain) was obtained from a study of neurological immune-mediated disorders. Regarding the study as a whole: The level of TCR clonal expansion was highest in patients with HTLV-1-associated myelopathy and lowest in multiple sclerosis, where it fell below the level seen in healthy controls. No sharing of CDR3 amino acid sequences was observed among expanded clones across subjects, suggesting private repertoires in all groups.

The CDR3 sequence is 17 residues long. V lost 7 bases, J lost 0 bases, and 8 bases stayed unmatched. Germline V gene sequence: CDR1 SGHNT, CDR2 YYREEE (reference sequence). One entry per CDR3 protein, called by TCRdb with MiXCR from the 5' RACE reads. The sample carries 43,000 or so distinct CDR3 sequences, about 13% recorded once. Time point indicated: longitudinal time-point 3. In the case of this clonotype: The antigen is unknown.

This TCR was recovered from a man between 25 and 39 years old in good health. The source material was PBMCs. The chain uses TRBV5-4 and TRBJ2-1; the match to TRBD2 covers 12 bases. The CDR3 coding sequence is TGTGCCAGCGGACGACTAGCGGGAGAAGACTCCTACAATGAGCAGTTCTTC. Its protein is CASGRLAGEDSYNEQFF.